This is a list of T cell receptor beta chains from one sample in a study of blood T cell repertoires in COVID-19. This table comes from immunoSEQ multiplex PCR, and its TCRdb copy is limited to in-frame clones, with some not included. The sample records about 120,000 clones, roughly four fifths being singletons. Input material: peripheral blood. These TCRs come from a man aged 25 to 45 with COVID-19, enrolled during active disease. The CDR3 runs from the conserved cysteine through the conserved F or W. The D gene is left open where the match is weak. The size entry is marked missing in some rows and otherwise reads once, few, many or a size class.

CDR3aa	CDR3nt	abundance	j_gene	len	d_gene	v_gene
CASSLAGQGYTEAFF	TGTGCCAGCAGCTTAGCCGGCCAGGGTTACACTGAAGCTTTCTTT	few	TRBJ1-1	15	NA	TRBV7-9
CASSSGMVTQYF	TGTGCCAGCAGCTCAGGGATGGTGACCCAGTACTTC	NA	TRBJ2-5	12	NA	TRBV28
CASRQIDNEQFF	TGTGCCAGCAGACAGATTGACAATGAGCAGTTCTTC	NA	TRBJ2-1	12	NA	TRBV12-3/TRBV12-4
CASRSQGRETQYF	TGTGCCAGCAGGTCCCAGGGCCGGGAGACCCAGTACTTC	NA	TRBJ2-5	13	NA	TRBV28
CASSQPTDPSFFNYGYTF	TGTGCCAGCAGTCAACCGACAGACCCGAGTTTTTTCAACTATGGCTACACCTTC	NA	TRBJ1-2	18	NA	TRBV6-6
CAISEFSRTGPLQYF	TGTGCCATCAGTGAGTTTTCCCGGACAGGGCCGCTACAGTACTTC	NA	TRBJ2-7	15	TRBD1	TRBV10-3
CASSPDGNYGYTF	TGCGCCAGCAGTCCCGACGGGAACTATGGCTACACCTTC	NA	TRBJ1-2	13	NA	TRBV10-2
CASSFRGDSPLHF	TGTGCCAGCAGTTTTCGGGGGGATTCACCCCTCCACTTT	NA	TRBJ1-6	13	NA	TRBV27
CASTWEGVNSPLHF	TGTGCCAGCACCTGGGAAGGGGTCAATTCACCCCTCCACTTT	few	TRBJ1-6	14	NA	TRBV28
CASRSDGQPQHF	TGTGCCAGCAGATCCGACGGGCAGCCCCAGCATTTT	NA	TRBJ1-5	12	NA	TRBV28
CASTRDRNTYNEQFF	TGCGCCAGCACCCGAGACAGGAACACCTACAATGAGCAGTTCTTC	NA	TRBJ2-1	15	NA	TRBV4-1
CASSPLALGETQYF	TGTGCCAGTAGTCCTCTAGCGCTTGGAGAGACCCAGTACTTC	NA	TRBJ2-5	14	NA	TRBV19
CATSELGTGGETQYF	TGTGCCACCAGTGAATTAGGGACAGGGGGGGAGACCCAGTACTTC	NA	TRBJ2-5	15	TRBD1	TRBV24-1
CASSPVWDIATNEKLFF	TGCGCCAGCAGCCCAGTTTGGGACATTGCAACTAATGAAAAACTGTTTTTT	NA	TRBJ1-4	17	NA	TRBV4-1
CASSLVQGRSAGNTIYF	TGTGCCAGCAGCTTAGTCCAGGGCAGGAGCGCTGGAAACACCATATATTTT	NA	TRBJ1-3	17	NA	TRBV7-9
CASSEIGTYYEQYF	TGCGCCAGCAGTGAGATAGGGACATATTACGAGCAGTACTTC	NA	TRBJ2-7	14	NA	TRBV10-2
CASSPRAGFGYEQYF	TGTGCCAGCAGCCCCCGAGCGGGGTTCGGGTACGAGCAGTACTTC	NA	TRBJ2-7	15	TRBD2	TRBV11-2
CASSLGGLGATDTQYF	TGTGCCAGCAGCTTAGGCGGACTAGGGGCCACAGATACGCAGTATTTT	NA	TRBJ2-3	16	TRBD2	TRBV11-3
CASSVGTGGGQPQHF	TGTGCCAGCAGCGTAGGGACAGGGGGCGGTCAGCCCCAGCATTTT	few	TRBJ1-5	15	TRBD1	TRBV9
CASSDPGTGDSPLHF	TGTGCCAGCAGCGACCCCGGGACAGGGGATTCACCCCTCCACTTT	once	TRBJ1-6	15	TRBD1	TRBV9
CASTQGTSGNNEQFF	TGTGCCAGCACTCAAGGGACTAGCGGGAACAATGAGCAGTTCTTC	NA	TRBJ2-1	15	TRBD2	TRBV6-6
CASSIGTVGNQPQHF	TGTGCCAGTAGTATTGGGACAGTGGGCAATCAGCCCCAGCATTTT	NA	TRBJ1-5	15	TRBD1	TRBV19
CAIISGAKNTEAFF	TGTGCCATAATATCAGGGGCGAAGAACACTGAAGCTTTCTTT	NA	TRBJ1-1	14	NA	TRBV28
CASSLIHEGAEQYF	TGTGCCAGCAGCTTGATCCACGAGGGCGCCGAGCAGTACTTC	NA	TRBJ2-7	14	NA	TRBV5-6
CASSGTGTSITGELFF	TGTGCCAGCAGTGGCACCGGGACTAGCATCACCGGGGAGCTGTTTTTT	NA	TRBJ2-2	16	TRBD2	TRBV25-1
CASSRQVRGYTF	TGTGCCAGCAGTCGACAGGTTCGGGGCTACACCTTC	NA	TRBJ1-2	12	NA	TRBV6-2/TRBV6-3
CASSLGPIGYGYTF	TGTGCCAGCAGCCTGGGCCCAATTGGCTATGGCTACACCTTC	NA	TRBJ1-2	14	NA	TRBV11-2
CASSPDSTNEKLFF	TGCGCCAGCAGCCCGGACAGTACTAATGAAAAACTGTTTTTT	NA	TRBJ1-4	14	NA	TRBV5-1
CASSQESGRGNQPQHF	TGCGCCAGCAGCCAAGAGTCCGGGAGGGGCAATCAGCCCCAGCATTTT	NA	TRBJ1-5	16	NA	TRBV4-3
CASSSGQGTHLYEQYF	TGTGCCAGCAGCTCAGGGCAAGGGACTCACCTCTACGAGCAGTACTTC	NA	TRBJ2-7	16	NA	TRBV7-9
CASSLYRGRGEKLFF	TGTGCCAGCAGTTTATACAGGGGGCGGGGAGAAAAACTGTTTTTT	NA	TRBJ1-4	15	TRBD1	TRBV6-5
CASSQESGGADTQYF	TGTGCCAGCAGCCAAGAGTCAGGGGGCGCAGATACGCAGTATTTT	few	TRBJ2-3	15	TRBD1	TRBV4-2
CAEGRGGTF	TGTGCCGAAGGAAGGGGGGGTACCTTC	NA	TRBJ1-2	9	NA	TRBV27
CASNRGATNEKLFF	TGTGCCAGTAACAGGGGGGCTACTAATGAAAAACTGTTTTTT	few	TRBJ1-4	14	TRBD1	TRBV19
CASSSQSNEKLFF	TGTGCCAGCAGCTCCCAGTCTAATGAAAAACTGTTTTTT	few	TRBJ1-4	13	NA	TRBV7-9
CATSRDPGQWGNQPQHF	TGTGCCACCAGCAGAGATCCAGGTCAATGGGGCAATCAGCCCCAGCATTTT	NA	TRBJ1-5	17	NA	TRBV15
CASSTPGQGFEKLFF	TGTGCCAGCAGCACCCCGGGACAGGGGTTTGAAAAACTGTTTTTT	NA	TRBJ1-4	15	TRBD1	TRBV28
CASRGNGQAHTYEQYF	TGTGCCAGCAGGGGGAACGGACAGGCCCACACCTACGAGCAGTACTTC	NA	TRBJ2-7	16	TRBD1	TRBV2
CASSPEQNTEAFF	TGTGCCAGCTCACCAGAGCAGAACACTGAAGCTTTCTTT	NA	TRBJ1-1	13	NA	TRBV18
CASSQILGGGSPLHF	TGCGCCAGCAGCCAAATTCTGGGAGGAGGTTCACCCCTCCACTTT	NA	TRBJ1-6	15	NA	TRBV4-1
CASRALNQPQHF	TGTGCCAGCAGAGCCCTCAATCAGCCCCAGCATTTT	NA	TRBJ1-5	12	NA	TRBV7-4
CASRLEPGPQHF	TGTGCCAGCAGGCTCGAGCCAGGGCCCCAGCATTTT	NA	TRBJ1-5	12	NA	TRBV12-3/TRBV12-4
CASSIGLAGGNEQFF	TGTGCCAGTAGTATAGGGCTAGCGGGAGGGAATGAGCAGTTCTTC	few	TRBJ2-1	15	TRBD2	TRBV19
CASRTNSGAGQETQYF	TGTGCCAGCAGGACTAATAGCGGGGCGGGGCAAGAGACCCAGTACTTC	NA	TRBJ2-5	16	TRBD2	TRBV5-4
CASSQRTGATGELFF	TGCGCCAGCAGCCAAAGGACAGGGGCCACCGGGGAGCTGTTTTTT	NA	TRBJ2-2	15	TRBD1	TRBV5-1
CASSPRAGFLLSAYGYTF	TGTGCCAGCAGCCCTAGGGCAGGGTTCCTACTTTCTGCCTATGGCTACACCTTC	NA	TRBJ1-2	18	NA	TRBV7-9
CASSLVGGGGYTF	TGTGCCAGCAGTTTGGTAGGGGGTGGAGGCTACACCTTC	NA	TRBJ1-2	13	NA	TRBV12-3/TRBV12-4
CASSYREGRGYEQYF	TGTGCCAGCAGTTACCGGGAGGGGCGCGGATACGAGCAGTACTTC	NA	TRBJ2-7	15	TRBD2	TRBV6-5
CASGPGLTAPYTF	TGTGCCAGCGGACCGGGACTCACAGCCCCCTACACCTTC	NA	TRBJ1-2	13	NA	TRBV12-3/TRBV12-4
CASSLTTYNEQFF	TGTGCCAGCAGCTTAACTACCTACAATGAGCAGTTCTTC	NA	TRBJ2-1	13	NA	TRBV7-2
CASSDQQGEVSGNTIYF	TGTGCCAGCAGTGATCAACAGGGAGAAGTCTCTGGAAACACCATATATTTT	NA	TRBJ1-3	17	NA	TRBV25-1
CASSAAGTPNYGYTF	TGTGCCAGCAGTGCGGCCGGGACTCCTAACTATGGCTACACCTTC	few	TRBJ1-2	15	NA	TRBV2
CASSQRNGQLNSPLHF	TGTGCCAGCAGCCAACGCAACGGACAGTTAAATTCACCCCTCCACTTT	NA	TRBJ1-6	16	NA	TRBV7-2
CAWSQGADGYTF	TGTGCCTGGAGCCAGGGGGCGGATGGCTACACCTTC	NA	TRBJ1-2	12	TRBD1	TRBV30
CASTLRETEAFF	TGTGCCAGCACCCTGAGGGAGACTGAAGCTTTCTTT	few	TRBJ1-1	12	NA	TRBV7-9
CATSTLTGSSPSTDTQYF	TGTGCCACCAGCACACTTACGGGGAGTTCCCCCTCCACAGATACGCAGTATTTT	NA	TRBJ2-3	18	NA	TRBV15
CAISEGEATDTQYF	TGTGCCATCAGTGAGGGGGAGGCGACAGATACGCAGTATTTT	NA	TRBJ2-3	14	NA	TRBV10-3
CASRRTGRGWLAGGSYNEQFF	TGTGCCAGCAGACGGACCGGTAGGGGTTGGCTAGCGGGAGGTTCCTACAATGAGCAGTTCTTC	NA	TRBJ2-1	21	TRBD2	TRBV27
CASAEGGNYGYTF	TGTGCCAGCGCAGAAGGGGGAAACTATGGCTACACCTTC	NA	TRBJ1-2	13	NA	TRBV28